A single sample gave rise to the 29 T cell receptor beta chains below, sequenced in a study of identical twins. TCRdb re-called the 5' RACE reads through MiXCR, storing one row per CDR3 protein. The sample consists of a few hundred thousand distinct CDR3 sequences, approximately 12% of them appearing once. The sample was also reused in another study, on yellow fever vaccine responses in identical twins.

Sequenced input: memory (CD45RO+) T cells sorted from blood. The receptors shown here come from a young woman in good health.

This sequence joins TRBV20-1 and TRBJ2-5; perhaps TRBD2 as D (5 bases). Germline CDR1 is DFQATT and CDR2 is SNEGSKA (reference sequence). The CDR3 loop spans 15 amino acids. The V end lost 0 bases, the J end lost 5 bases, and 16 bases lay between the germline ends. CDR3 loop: CSARDQTRGSETQYF. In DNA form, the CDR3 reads TGCAGTGCTAGAGATCAGACCCGGGGATCTGAGACCCAGTACTTC.

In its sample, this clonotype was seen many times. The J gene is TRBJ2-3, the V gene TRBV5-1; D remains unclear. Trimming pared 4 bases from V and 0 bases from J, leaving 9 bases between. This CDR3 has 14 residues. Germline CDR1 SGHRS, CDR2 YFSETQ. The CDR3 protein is CASSPPDSTDTQYF. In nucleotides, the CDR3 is TGCGCCAGCAGCCCCCCGGACAGCACAGATACGCAGTATTTT.

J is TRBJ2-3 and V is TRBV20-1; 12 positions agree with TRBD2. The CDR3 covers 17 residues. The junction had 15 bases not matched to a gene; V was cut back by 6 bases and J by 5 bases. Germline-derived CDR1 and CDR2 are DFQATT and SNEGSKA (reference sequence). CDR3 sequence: CSAHSSGGAGEVDTQYF. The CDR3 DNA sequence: TGCAGTGCCCATTCTAGCGGGGGGGCCGGCGAGGTAGATACGCAGTATTTT.

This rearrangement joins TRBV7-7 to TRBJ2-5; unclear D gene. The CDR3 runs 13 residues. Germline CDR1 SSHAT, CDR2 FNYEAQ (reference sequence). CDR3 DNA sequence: TGTGCTACCGGAGTCAGCCACGCGGAGACCCAGTACTTC. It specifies CATGVSHAETQYF.

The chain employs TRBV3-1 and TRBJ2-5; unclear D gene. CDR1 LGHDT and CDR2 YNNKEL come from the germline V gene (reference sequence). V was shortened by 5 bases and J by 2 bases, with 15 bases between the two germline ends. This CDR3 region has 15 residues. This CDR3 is CASSFLSTKQETQYF. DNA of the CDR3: TGTGCCAGCAGCTTCCTGTCGACAAAGCAAGAGACCCAGTACTTC.

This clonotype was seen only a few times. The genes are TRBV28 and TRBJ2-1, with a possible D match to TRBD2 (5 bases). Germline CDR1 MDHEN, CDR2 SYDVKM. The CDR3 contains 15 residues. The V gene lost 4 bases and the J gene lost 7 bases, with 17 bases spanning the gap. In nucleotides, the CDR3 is TGTGCCAGCAGTTCACCCGGCGGGCCTAAAAATGAGCAGTTCTTC. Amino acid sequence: CASSSPGGPKNEQFF. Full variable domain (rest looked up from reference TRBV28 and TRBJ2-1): DVKVTQSSRYLVKRTGEKVFLECVQDMDHENMFWYRQDPGLGLRLIYFSYDVKMKEKGDIPEGYSVSREKKERFSLILESASTNQTSMYLCASSSPGGPKNEQFFGPGTRLTVL.

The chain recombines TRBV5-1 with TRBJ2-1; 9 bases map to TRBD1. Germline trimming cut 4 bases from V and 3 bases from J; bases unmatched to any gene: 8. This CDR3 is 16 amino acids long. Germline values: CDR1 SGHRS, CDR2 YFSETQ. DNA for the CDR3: TGCGCCAGCAGCCCGGGTGGACAGGGGCTCTACAATGAGCAGTTCTTC. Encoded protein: CASSPGGQGLYNEQFF.

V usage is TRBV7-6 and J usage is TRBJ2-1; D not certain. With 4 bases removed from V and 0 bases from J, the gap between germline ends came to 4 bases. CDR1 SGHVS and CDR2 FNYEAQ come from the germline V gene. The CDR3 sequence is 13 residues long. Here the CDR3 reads CASSSNSYNEQFF. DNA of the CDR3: TGTGCCAGCAGCTCTAACTCCTACAATGAGCAGTTCTTC.

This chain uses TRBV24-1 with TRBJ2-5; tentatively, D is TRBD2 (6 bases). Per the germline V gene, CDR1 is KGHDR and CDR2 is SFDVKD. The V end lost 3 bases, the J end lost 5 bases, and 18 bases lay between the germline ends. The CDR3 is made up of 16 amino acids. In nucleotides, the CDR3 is TGTGCCACCAGTGATCCCGGCCCGGGGGAGTCGGAGACCCAGTACTTC. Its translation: CATSDPGPGESETQYF.

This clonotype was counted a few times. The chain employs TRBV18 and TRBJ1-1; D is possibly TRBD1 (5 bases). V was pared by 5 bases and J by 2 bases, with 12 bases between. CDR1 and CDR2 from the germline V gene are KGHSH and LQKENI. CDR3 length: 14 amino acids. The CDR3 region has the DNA TGTGCCAGCTCAGGGATAGGGGTTAACACTGAAGCTTTCTTT. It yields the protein CASSGIGVNTEAFF.

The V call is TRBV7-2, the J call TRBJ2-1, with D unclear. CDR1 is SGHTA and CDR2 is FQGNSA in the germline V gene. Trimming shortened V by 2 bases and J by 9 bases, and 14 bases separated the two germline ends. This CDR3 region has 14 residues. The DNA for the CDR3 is TGTGCCAGCAGCTTACTCAGTGTCTTAGGTGAGCAGTTCTTC. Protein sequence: CASSLLSVLGEQFF.

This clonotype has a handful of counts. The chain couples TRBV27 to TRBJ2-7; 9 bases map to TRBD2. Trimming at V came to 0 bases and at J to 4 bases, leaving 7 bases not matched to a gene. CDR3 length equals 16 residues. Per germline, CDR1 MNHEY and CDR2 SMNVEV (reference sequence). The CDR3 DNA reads TGTGCCAGCAGTTTATCCCCCGGACTAGCGCTGTACGAGCAGTACTTC. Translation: CASSLSPGLALYEQYF.

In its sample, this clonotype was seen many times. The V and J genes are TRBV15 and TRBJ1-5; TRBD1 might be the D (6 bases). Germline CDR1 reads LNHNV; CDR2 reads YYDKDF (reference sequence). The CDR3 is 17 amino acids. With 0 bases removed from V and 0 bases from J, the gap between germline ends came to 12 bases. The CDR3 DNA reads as TGTGCCACCAGCAGAGAGGACAGATTAAATAGCAATCAGCCCCAGCATTTT. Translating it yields CATSREDRLNSNQPQHF.

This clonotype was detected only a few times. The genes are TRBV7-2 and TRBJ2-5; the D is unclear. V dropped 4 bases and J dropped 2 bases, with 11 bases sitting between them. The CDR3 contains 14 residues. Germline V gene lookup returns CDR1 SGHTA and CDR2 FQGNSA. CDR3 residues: CASSSLLVQETQYF. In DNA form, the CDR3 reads TGTGCCAGCAGCTCCCTCCTAGTTCAAGAGACCCAGTACTTC.

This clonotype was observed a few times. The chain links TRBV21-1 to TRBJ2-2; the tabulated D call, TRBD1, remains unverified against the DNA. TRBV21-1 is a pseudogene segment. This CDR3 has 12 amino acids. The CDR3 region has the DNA TGTGCCAGCAGCAGTAGGGCGAGGGAGCTGTTTTTT. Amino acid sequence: CASSSRARELFF.

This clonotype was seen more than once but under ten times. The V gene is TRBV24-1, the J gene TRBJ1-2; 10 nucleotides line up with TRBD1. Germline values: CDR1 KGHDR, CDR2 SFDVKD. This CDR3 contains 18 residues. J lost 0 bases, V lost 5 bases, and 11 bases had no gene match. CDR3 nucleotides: TGTGCCACCAGTGGCCCGGGACAGGGGCCAACAGCTAACTATGGCTACACCTTC. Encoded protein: CATSGPGQGPTANYGYTF.

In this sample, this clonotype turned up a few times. CDR3 loop: CASKELAGGVEQFF. The CDR3 DNA follows: TGCGCCAGCAAGGAACTAGCGGGAGGGGTTGAGCAGTTCTTC. The chain has TRBV5-1 and TRBJ2-1, with 13 bases aligning to TRBD2. The CDR3 has 14 amino acids. Per the germline V gene, CDR1 is SGHRS and CDR2 is YFSETQ. J was trimmed by 9 bases and V by 6 bases; bases with no gene match: 6.

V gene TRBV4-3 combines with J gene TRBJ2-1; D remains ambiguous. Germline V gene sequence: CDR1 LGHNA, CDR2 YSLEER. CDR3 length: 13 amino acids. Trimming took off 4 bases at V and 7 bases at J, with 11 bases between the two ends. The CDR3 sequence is CASSPKPRNEQFF. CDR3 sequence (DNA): TGCGCCAGCAGCCCGAAGCCCCGGAATGAGCAGTTCTTC.

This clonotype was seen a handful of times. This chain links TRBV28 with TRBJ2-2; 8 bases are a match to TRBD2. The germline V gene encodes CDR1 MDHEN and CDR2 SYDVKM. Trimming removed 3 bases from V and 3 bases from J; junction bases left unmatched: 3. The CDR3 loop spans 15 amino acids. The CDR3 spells CASSFLAGDTGELFF. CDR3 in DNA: TGTGCCAGCAGTTTCCTAGCGGGTGACACCGGGGAGCTGTTTTTT.

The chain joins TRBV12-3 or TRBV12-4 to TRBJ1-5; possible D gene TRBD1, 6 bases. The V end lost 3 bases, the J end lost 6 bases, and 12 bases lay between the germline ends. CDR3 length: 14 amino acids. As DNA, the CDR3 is TGTGCCAGCAGTTTTATGGGGGGCAGTCAGCCCCAGCATTTT. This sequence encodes CASSFMGGSQPQHF.

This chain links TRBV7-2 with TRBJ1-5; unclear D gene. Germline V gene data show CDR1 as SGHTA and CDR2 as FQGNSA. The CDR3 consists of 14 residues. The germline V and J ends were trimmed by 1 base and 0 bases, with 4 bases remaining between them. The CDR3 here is CASSLVDSNQPQHF. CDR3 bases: TGTGCCAGCAGCTTAGTGGATAGCAATCAGCCCCAGCATTTT.

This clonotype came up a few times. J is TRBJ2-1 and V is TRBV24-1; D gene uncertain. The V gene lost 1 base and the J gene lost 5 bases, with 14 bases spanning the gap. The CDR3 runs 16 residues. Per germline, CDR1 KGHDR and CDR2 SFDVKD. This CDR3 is CATSDFKGILHNEQFF. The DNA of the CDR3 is TGTGCCACCAGTGATTTTAAAGGGATACTTCACAATGAGCAGTTCTTC.

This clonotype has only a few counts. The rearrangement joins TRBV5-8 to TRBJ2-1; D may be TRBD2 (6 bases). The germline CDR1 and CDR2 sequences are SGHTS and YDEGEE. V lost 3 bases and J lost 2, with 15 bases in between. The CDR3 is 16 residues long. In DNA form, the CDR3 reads TGTGCCAGCAGCTCGGGACTTACGCTAACCTACAATGAGCAGTTCTTC. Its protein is CASSSGLTLTYNEQFF.

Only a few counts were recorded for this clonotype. Here the CDR3 reads CASSLWQGADEQYF. CDR3 nucleotides: TGTGCCAGCAGTTTATGGCAGGGCGCGGACGAGCAGTACTTC. This chain links TRBV27 with TRBJ2-7; D might be TRBD1 (5 bases). From germline, CDR1 is MNHEY and CDR2 SMNVEV (reference sequence). There are 14 residues in the CDR3. The germline V and J ends were trimmed by 1 base and 5 bases, with 12 bases remaining between them.

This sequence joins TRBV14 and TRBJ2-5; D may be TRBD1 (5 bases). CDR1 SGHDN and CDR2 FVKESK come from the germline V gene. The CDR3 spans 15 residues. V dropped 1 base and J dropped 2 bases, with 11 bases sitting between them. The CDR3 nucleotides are TGTGCCAGCAGCCAAGTTTCGACAGCTCAAGAGACCCAGTACTTC. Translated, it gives CASSQVSTAQETQYF.

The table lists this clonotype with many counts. CDR3 sequence (DNA): TGCGCCAGCAGCCTTCTAGCAGGGGCCGAGCAGTACTTC. As protein: CASSLLAGAEQYF. The chain uses TRBV4-3 and TRBJ2-7, with TRBD1 as a possible D gene (6 bases). Germline assignment: CDR1 LGHNA and CDR2 YSLEER. This CDR3 has 13 residues. The V gene lost 4 bases and the J gene lost 6 bases, with 13 bases spanning the gap.

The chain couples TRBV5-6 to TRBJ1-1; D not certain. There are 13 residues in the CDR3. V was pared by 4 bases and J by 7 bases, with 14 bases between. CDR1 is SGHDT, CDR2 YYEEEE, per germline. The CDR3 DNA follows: TGTGCCAGCAGCCCGCCGGCCGCAGGTGAAGCTTTCTTT. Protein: CASSPPAAGEAFF. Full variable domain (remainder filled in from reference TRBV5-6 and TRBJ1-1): DAGVTQSPTHLIKTRGQQVTLRCSPKSGHDTVSWYQQALGQGPQFIFQYYEEEERQRGNFPDRFSGHQFPNYSSELNVNALLLGDSALYLCASSPPAAGEAFFGQGTRLTVV.

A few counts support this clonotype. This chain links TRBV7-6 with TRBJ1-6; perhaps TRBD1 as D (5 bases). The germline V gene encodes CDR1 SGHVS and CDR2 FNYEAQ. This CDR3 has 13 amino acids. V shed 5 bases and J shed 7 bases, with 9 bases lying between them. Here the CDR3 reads CASSPGRNSPLHF. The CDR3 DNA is TGTGCCAGCAGCCCGGGACGGAATTCACCCCTCCACTTT.

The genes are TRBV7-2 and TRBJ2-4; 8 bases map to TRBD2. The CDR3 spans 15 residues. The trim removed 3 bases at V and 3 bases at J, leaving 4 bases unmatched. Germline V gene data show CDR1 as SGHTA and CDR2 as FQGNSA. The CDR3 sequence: CASSFERGGKNIQYF. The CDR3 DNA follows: TGTGCCAGCAGCTTTGAACGGGGGGGCAAAAACATTCAGTACTTC.